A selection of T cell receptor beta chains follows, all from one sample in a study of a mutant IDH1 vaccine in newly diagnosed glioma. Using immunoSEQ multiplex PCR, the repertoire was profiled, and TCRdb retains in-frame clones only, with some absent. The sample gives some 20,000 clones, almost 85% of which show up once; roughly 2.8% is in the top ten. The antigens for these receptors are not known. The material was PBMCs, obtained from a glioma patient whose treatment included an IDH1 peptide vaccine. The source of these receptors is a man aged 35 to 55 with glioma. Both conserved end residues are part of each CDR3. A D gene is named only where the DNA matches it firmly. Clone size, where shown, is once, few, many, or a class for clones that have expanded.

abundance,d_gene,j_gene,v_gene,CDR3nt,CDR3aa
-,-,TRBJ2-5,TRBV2,TGTGCCAGCAGTGGGGGATGGCAAGAGACCCAGTACTTC,CASSGGWQETQYF
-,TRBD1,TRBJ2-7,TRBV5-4,TGTGCCAGCAGCTTGGACAGGGGGCGCCTGTACTTC,CASSLDRGRLYF
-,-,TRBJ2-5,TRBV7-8,TGTGCCTCCAGGCAGGGAGTCGGGACCCAGTACTTC,CASRQGVGTQYF
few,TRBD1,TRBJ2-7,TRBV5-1,TGCGCCAGCAGCCCCGGGACAGCAAACCCCTACGAGCAGTACTTC,CASSPGTANPYEQYF
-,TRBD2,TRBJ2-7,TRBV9,TGTGCCAGCAGCGGGAGCGGGAGTCACGACGAGCAGTACTTC,CASSGSGSHDEQYF
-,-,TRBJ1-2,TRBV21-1,TGTGCCAGCCGAGTGGCAGGGCTAGGGACTATCGGCTACACCTTC,CASRVAGLGTIGYTF
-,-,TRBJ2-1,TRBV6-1,TGTGCCAGCAATTTAGAACGCCCCCGGGATGAGCAGTTCTTC,CASNLERPRDEQFF
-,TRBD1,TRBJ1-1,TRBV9,TGTGCCAGCAGCGACGTATCAGGGGGGATCACTGAAGCTTTCTTT,CASSDVSGGITEAFF
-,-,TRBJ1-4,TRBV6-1,TGTGCCAGTCTAGACCCTGGGGGGGAGAGTGAAAAACTGTTTTTT,CASLDPGGESEKLFF
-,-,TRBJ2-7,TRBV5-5,TGTGCCAGCAGCTTTATGCTAGAGAGCCAGCAGTACTTC,CASSFMLESQQYF
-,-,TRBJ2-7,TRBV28,TGTGCCAGCAGTGTATGGGACACCGGAACCTACGAGCAGTACTTC,CASSVWDTGTYEQYF
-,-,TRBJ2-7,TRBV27,TGTGCCAGCAGTTCATCCCAGGCCGGTTCCTACGAGCAGTACTTC,CASSSSQAGSYEQYF
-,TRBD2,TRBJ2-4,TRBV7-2,TGTGCCAGCAGCCCCGGGACTACCACCAAAAACATTCAGTACTTC,CASSPGTTTKNIQYF
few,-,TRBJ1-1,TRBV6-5,TGTGCCAGCACCTACGACGGGCCGCCTCGGGAAGCTTTCTTT,CASTYDGPPREAFF
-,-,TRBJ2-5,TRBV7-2,TGTGCCAGCAGCCCACAGGGTGGAGAGGAGACCCAGTACTTC,CASSPQGGEETQYF
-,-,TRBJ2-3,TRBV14,TGTGCCAGCAGCCAAGATCAAATGGGTACGCAGTATTTT,CASSQDQMGTQYF
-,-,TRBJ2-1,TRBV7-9,TGTGCCAGCAGCTTATTTGGGAGTAGCTCCTACAATGAGCAGTTCTTC,CASSLFGSSSYNEQFF
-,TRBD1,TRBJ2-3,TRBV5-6,TGTGCCAGCAGCTTGGGCAGGGGGCAAGTTGGGCAGTATTTT,CASSLGRGQVGQYF
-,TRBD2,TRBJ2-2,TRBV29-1,TGCAGCGCGGGACTAGCGGGAGCTGGGGAGCTGTTTTTT,CSAGLAGAGELFF
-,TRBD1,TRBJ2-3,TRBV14,TGTGCCAGCAGCCATCAGGGGGCGGAGGTTCCTAGCACAGATACGCAGTATTTT,CASSHQGAEVPSTDTQYF
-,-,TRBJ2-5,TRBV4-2,TGTGCCAGCAGCCAAGATAAGGAGACCCAGTACTTC,CASSQDKETQYF
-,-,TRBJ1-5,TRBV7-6,TGTGCCAGCAACCCCCAGGGTTATAGCAATCAGCCCCAGCATTTT,CASNPQGYSNQPQHF
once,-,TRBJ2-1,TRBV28,TGTGCCAGCAGTTTGGCGTACAATGAGCAGTTCTTC,CASSLAYNEQFF
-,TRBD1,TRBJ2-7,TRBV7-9,TGTGCCAGCAGCTTAACGGGACAGGGAGGGCAGTACTTC,CASSLTGQGGQYF
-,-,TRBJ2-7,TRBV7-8,TGTGCCAGCAGCCCCCGAAGTGGGACTCGAACCCTCTACGAGCAGTACTTC,CASSPRSGTRTLYEQYF
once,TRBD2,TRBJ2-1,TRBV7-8,TGTGCCAGCAGCGGCCTAGCGGGAGGAGGGGACGAGCAGTTCTTC,CASSGLAGGGDEQFF
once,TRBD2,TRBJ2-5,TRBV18,TGTGCCAGCTCACTTACGTACGGACTAGCGGGAGAGACCCAGTACTTC,CASSLTYGLAGETQYF
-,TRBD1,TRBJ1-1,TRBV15,TGTGCCACGTCCGGGACAGGGCGGACTGAAGCTTTCTTT,CATSGTGRTEAFF
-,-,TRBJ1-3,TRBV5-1,TGCGCCAGCAGACCTGGATCGCAAAACACCATATATTTT,CASRPGSQNTIYF
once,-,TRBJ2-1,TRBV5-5,TGTGCCAGCAGCCCTGGTCCTGAGCAGTTCTTC,CASSPGPEQFF
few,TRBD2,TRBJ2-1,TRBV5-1,TGCGCCAGCAGCTTGACCATAGCGGGAGCTATCAGTGAGCAGTTCTTC,CASSLTIAGAISEQFF
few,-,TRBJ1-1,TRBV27,TGTGCCAGCAGTCCTCTTCAGGGTACAGGCACTGAAGCTTTCTTT,CASSPLQGTGTEAFF
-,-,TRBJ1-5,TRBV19,TGTGCCAGTAGTCAATCCCCGGGGGGCAATCAGCCCCAGCATTTT,CASSQSPGGNQPQHF
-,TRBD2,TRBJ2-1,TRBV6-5,TGTGCCAGCAGTTACTCACTAGCGGGAAACGATGAGCAGTTCTTC,CASSYSLAGNDEQFF
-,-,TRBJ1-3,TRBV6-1,TGTGCCAGCAGTGAATCATTGACAGCGGGTGGAAACACCATATATTTT,CASSESLTAGGNTIYF
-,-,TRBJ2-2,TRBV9,TGTGCCAGCAGCGTTCGAAGGTCCACCGGGGAGCTGTTTTTT,CASSVRRSTGELFF
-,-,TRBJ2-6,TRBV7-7,TGTGCCAGCAGCCCACGGACCCGCGGGGCCTCTGGGGCCAACGTCCTGACTTTC,CASSPRTRGASGANVLTF
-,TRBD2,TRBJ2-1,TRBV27,TGTGCCAGCAGTCGGGGGACTAGCGGGATCGAGCAGTTCTTC,CASSRGTSGIEQFF
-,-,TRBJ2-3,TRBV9,TGTGCCAGCAGCGTATTGACGAGTGGAGATACGCAGTATTTT,CASSVLTSGDTQYF
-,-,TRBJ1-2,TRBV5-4,TGTGCCAGCAGCATCGACGGGAACTATGGCTACACCTTC,CASSIDGNYGYTF
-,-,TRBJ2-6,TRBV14,TGTGCCAGCAGCCAAATCGGAGTCACTGGGGCCAACGTCCTGACTTTC,CASSQIGVTGANVLTF
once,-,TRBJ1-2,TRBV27,TGTGCCAGCAGTGCCCCGGATAACTATGGCTACACCTTC,CASSAPDNYGYTF
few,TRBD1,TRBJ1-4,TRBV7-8,TGTGCCAGCACCCAGTGGGGGGACAGGCTTAATGAAAAACTGTTTTTT,CASTQWGDRLNEKLFF
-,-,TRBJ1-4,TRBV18,TGTGCCAGCTCACCCGCGGGAAATGAAAAACTGTTTTTT,CASSPAGNEKLFF
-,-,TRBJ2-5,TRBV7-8,TGTGCCAGCAGCTTAAGTCCTAACCGTAGGGAGACCCAGTACTTC,CASSLSPNRRETQYF
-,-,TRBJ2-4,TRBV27,TGTGCCAGCAGTTTATCATCGGGGAAGGACATTCAGTACTTC,CASSLSSGKDIQYF
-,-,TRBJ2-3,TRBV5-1,TGCGCCAGCACCCTGGACACGTCTAGCACAGATACGCAGTATTTT,CASTLDTSSTDTQYF
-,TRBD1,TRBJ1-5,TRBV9,TGTGCCAGCAGCGGAGGGACAGGGCGGGGGCCCCAGCATTTT,CASSGGTGRGPQHF
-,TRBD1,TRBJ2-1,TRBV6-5,TGTGCCAGCACCTGGCTCGGGACAGGGGGGTATGAGCAGTTCTTC,CASTWLGTGGYEQFF
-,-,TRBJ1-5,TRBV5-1,TGCGCCAGCAGCCAGGAGGGGGATCAGCCCCAGCATTTT,CASSQEGDQPQHF